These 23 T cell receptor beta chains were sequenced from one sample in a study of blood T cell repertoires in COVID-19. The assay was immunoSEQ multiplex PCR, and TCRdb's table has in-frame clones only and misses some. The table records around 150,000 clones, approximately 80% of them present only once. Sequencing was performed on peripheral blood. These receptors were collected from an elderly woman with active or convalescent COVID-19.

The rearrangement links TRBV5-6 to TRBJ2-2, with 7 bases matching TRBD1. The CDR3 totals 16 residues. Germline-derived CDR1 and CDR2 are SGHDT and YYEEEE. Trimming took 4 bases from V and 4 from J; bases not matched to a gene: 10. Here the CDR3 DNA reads TGTGCCAGCAGCCCAAACAGGGGCGTAATCACCGGGGAGCTGTTTTTT. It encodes CASSPNRGVITGELFF.

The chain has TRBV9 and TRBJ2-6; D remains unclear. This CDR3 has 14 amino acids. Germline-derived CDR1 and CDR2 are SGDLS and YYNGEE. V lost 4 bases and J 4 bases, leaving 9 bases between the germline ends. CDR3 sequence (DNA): TGTGCCAGCAGCCCCCCCCGGGGGGCCAACGTCCTGACTTTC. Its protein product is CASSPPRGANVLTF.

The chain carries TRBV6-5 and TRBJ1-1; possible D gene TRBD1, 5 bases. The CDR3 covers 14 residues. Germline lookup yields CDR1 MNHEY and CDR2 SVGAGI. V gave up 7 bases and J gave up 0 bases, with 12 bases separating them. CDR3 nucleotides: TGTGCCAGCACCGGGCCGGGGGTGAACACTGAAGCTTTCTTT. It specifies CASTGPGVNTEAFF.

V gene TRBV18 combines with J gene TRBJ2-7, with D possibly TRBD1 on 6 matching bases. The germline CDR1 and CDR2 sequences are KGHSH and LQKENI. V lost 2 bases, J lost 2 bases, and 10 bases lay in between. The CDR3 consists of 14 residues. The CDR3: CASSPGQPTYEQYF. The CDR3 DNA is TGTGCCAGCTCACCAGGACAGCCAACCTACGAGCAGTACTTC. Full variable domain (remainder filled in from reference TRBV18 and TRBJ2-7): NAGVMQNPRHLVRRRGQEARLRCSPMKGHSHVYWYRQLPEEGLKFMVYLQKENIIDESGMPKERFSAEFPKEGPSILRIQQVVRGDSAAYFCASSPGQPTYEQYFGPGTRLTVT.

The CDR3: CASSSGQAAGYTF. The CDR3 DNA sequence: TGTGCCAGCAGCTCCGGACAGGCAGCTGGCTACACCTTC. The rearrangement uses TRBV7-8 and TRBJ1-2, with 7 bases aligning to TRBD1. The trim removed 4 bases at V and 7 bases at J, leaving 6 bases unmatched. Germline V gene sequence: CDR1 SGHVS, CDR2 FQNEAQ. The CDR3 has 13 amino acids.

The CDR3 sequence is CASSASGNTGELFF. The CDR3 nucleotides read TGTGCCAGCAGCGCCAGTGGGAACACCGGGGAGCTGTTTTTT. V usage is TRBV11-2 and J usage is TRBJ2-2; no clear D gene. Germline lookup yields CDR1 SGHAT and CDR2 FQNNGV. This CDR3 is built from 14 residues. V lost 5 bases, J lost 1 base, and 8 bases lay in between.

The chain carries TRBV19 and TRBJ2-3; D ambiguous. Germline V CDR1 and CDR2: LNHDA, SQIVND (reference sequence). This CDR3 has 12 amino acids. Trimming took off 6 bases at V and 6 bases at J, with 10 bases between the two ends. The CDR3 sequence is CASRPPGDTQYF. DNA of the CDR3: TGTGCCAGTAGACCCCCAGGTGATACGCAGTATTTT.

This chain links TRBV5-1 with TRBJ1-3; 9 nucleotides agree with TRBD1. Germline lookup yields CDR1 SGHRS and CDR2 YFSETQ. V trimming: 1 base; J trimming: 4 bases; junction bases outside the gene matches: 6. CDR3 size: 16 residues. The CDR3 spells CASSLTGGTYGNTIYF. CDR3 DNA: TGCGCCAGCAGCTTGACAGGGGGCACATACGGAAACACCATATATTTT.

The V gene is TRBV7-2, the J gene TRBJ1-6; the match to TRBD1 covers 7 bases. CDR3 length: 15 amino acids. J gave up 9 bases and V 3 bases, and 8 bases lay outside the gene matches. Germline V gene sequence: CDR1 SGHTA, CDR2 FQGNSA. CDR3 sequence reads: CASSFGQAGGSPLHF. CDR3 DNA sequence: TGTGCCAGCAGCTTCGGACAGGCAGGGGGTTCACCCCTCCACTTT.

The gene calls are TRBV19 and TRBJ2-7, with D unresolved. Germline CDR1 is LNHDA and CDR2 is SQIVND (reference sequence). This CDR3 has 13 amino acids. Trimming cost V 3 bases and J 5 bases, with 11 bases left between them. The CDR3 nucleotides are TGTGCCAGTAGTATGTGGCAGGCAGACGAGCAGTACTTC. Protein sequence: CASSMWQADEQYF.

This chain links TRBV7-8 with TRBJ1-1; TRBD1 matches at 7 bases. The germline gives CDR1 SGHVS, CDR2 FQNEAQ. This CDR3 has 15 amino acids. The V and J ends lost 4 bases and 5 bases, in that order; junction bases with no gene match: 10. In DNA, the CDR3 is TGTGCCAGCAGCTATTCTACTACAGGGGCAACTGAAGCTTTCTTT. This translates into CASSYSTTGATEAFF. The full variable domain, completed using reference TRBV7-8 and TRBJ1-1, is GAGVSQSPRYKVAKRGQDVALRCDPISGHVSLFWYQQALGQGPEFLTYFQNEAQLDKSGLPSDRFFAERPEGSVSTLKIQRTQQEDSAVYLCASSYSTTGATEAFFGQGTRLTVV.

CDR3 sequence: CATGEGGAGEKLFF. DNA of the CDR3: TGTGCCACTGGGGAGGGGGGCGCGGGGGAAAAACTGTTTTTT. The chain joins TRBV27 to TRBJ1-4; possibly TRBD1 for D (6 bases). Looked up from germline, CDR1 is MNHEY and CDR2 is SMNVEV (reference sequence). V was trimmed by 10 bases and J by 8 bases, leaving 20 bases between them. The CDR3 extends over 14 amino acids.

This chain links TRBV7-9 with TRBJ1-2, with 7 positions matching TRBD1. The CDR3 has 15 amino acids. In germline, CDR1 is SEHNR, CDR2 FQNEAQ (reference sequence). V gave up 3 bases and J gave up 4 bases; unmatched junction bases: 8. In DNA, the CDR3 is TGTGCCAGCAGCTTCCGCAGGGGGAATACCTATGGCTACACCTTC. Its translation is CASSFRRGNTYGYTF.

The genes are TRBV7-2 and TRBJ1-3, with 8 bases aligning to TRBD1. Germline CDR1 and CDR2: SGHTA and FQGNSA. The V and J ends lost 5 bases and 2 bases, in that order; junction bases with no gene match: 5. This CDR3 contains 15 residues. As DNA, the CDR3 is TGTGCCAGCAGCACGACAGGGGTGCCTGGAAACACCATATATTTT. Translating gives CASSTTGVPGNTIYF.

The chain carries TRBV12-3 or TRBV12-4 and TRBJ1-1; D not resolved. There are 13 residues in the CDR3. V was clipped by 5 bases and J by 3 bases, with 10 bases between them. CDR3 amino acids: CASSTERDTEAFF. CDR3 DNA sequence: TGTGCCAGCAGTACTGAACGGGACACTGAAGCTTTCTTT.

CDR3 sequence reads: CASSLGEQGRVYEQYF. The DNA of the CDR3 is TGCGCCAGCAGCTTGGGGGAGCAGGGGAGGGTTTACGAGCAGTACTTC. This chain links TRBV5-1 with TRBJ2-7, with D maybe TRBD2 (7 bases). V lost 0 bases to trimming and J lost 4 bases, with 17 bases between them. The germline V gene encodes CDR1 SGHRS and CDR2 YFSETQ. The CDR3 is 16 amino acids.

CDR3 loop: CASSRVGQARNQPQHF. CDR3 bases: TGTGCCAGCAGTAGGGTTGGACAGGCCCGCAATCAGCCCCAGCATTTT. V usage is TRBV6-2 or TRBV6-3 and J usage is TRBJ1-5; TRBD1 aligns across 7 bases. The V gene end was trimmed by 5 bases and the J gene end by 2 bases; junction bases not matched to a gene: 9. Germline V gives CDR1 MNHEY, CDR2 SVGEGT. The CDR3 spans 16 residues.

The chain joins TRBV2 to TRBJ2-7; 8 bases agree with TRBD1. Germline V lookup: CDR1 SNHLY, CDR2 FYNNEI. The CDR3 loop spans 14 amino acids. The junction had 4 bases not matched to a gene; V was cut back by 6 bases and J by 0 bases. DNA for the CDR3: TGTGCCAGCAGGAGACAGGGGCTCTCCTACGAGCAGTACTTC. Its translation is CASRRQGLSYEQYF.

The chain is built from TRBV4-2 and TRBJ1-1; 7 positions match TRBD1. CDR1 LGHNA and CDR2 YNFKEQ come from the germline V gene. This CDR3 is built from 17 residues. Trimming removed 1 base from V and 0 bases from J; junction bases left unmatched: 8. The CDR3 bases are TGTGCCAGCAGCCAAGGACAGGGAATAAGCATGAACACTGAAGCTTTCTTT. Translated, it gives CASSQGQGISMNTEAFF.

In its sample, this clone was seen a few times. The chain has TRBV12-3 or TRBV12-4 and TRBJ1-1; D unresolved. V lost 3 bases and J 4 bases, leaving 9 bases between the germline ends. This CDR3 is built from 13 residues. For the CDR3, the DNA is TGTGCCAGCAGTTTTCAGGAGGGCACTGAAGCTTTCTTT. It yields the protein CASSFQEGTEAFF.

CDR3 nucleotide sequence: TGTGTCCCGAGGGAGATAAGGGACTATGGCTACACCTTC. Residues: CVPREIRDYGYTF. The chain uses TRBV2 and TRBJ1-2, with D hard to call. This CDR3 spans 13 amino acids. Germline CDR1 SNHLY, CDR2 FYNNEI.

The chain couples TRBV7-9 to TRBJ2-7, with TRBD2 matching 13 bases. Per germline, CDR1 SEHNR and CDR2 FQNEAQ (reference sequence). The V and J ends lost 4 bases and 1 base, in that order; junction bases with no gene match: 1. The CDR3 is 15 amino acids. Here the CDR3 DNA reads TGTGCCAGCAGCTCGGGACTAGCGGGGTCCTACGAGCAGTACTTC. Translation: CASSSGLAGSYEQYF.

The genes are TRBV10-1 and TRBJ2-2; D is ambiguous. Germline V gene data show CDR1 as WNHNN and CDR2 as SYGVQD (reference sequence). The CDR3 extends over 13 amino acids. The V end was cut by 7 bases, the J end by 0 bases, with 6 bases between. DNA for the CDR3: TGCGCCAGCACCCCCGCGAACACCGGGGAGCTGTTTTTT. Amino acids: CASTPANTGELFF.